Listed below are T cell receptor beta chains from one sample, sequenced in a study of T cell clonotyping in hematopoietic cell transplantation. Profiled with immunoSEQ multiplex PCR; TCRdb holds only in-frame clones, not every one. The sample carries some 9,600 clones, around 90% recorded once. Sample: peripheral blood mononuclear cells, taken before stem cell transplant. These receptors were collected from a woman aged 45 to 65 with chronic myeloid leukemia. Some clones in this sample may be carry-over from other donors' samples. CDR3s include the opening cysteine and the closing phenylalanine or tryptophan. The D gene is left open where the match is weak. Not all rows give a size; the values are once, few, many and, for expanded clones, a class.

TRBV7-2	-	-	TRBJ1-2	TGTGCCAGCAGCTTAGTTGTGGGGGAGCATCAGGTGGGCTACACCTTC	CASSLVVGEHQVGYTF
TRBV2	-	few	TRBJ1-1	TGTGCCAGCAACAGGAACACTGAAGCTTTCTTT	CASNRNTEAFF
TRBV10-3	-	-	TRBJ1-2	TGTGCCATCAGTGAGAGGACGGCCCGCTATGGCTACACCTTC	CAISERTARYGYTF
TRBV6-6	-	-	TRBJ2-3	TGTGCCAGCAGTTACCCCGGACCCACAGATACGCAGTATTTT	CASSYPGPTDTQYF
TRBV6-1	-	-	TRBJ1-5	TGTGCCAGCCTAGCGGATCCTTGGGGTCATCAGCCCCAGCATTTT	CASLADPWGHQPQHF
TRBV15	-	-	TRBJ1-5	TGTGCCACCAGCAGATCACAGGGTCCGGGGGGCAATCAGCCCCAGCATTTT	CATSRSQGPGGNQPQHF
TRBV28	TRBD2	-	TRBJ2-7	TGTGCCAGCAGTGATTCCGGGACTAGCGGGCTGTACGAGCAGTACTTC	CASSDSGTSGLYEQYF
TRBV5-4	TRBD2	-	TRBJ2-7	TGTGCCAGCAGCTTGGGAATTAGGACTAGCGCTCCCTACGAGCAGTACTTC	CASSLGIRTSAPYEQYF
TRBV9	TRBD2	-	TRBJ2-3	TGTGCCAGCAGCGTATCCCCGGGGAGCGGGGGAGATACGCAGTATTTT	CASSVSPGSGGDTQYF
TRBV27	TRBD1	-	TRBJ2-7	TGTGCCAGCAGTTTAGGGACAGGGCCCTACGAGCAGTACTTC	CASSLGTGPYEQYF
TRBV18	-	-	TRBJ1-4	TGTGCCAGCTCACGGTTAAGGCCGGGGAATGAAAAACTGTTTTTT	CASSRLRPGNEKLFF
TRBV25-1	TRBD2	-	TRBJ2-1	TGTGCCAGCAGTGATCCCAGACTAGCGGGAGGCAACAATGAGCAGTTCTTC	CASSDPRLAGGNNEQFF
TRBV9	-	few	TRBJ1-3	TGTGCCAGCAGCCCCGGACGACTCTCTGGAAACACCATATATTTT	CASSPGRLSGNTIYF
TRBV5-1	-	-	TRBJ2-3	TGCGCCAGCAGCTTGGTTAGCGCCAGCACAGATACGCAGTATTTT	CASSLVSASTDTQYF
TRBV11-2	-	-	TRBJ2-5	TGTGCCAGCAGCTACAACGTGAAGACCCAGTACTTC	CASSYNVKTQYF
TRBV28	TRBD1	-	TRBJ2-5	TGTGCCAGCAGTGCTCAGACAGGGATTGAGACCCAGTACTTC	CASSAQTGIETQYF
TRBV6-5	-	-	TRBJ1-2	TGTGCCAGCAGCCCCCATACAGACGGCTATGGCTACACCTTC	CASSPHTDGYGYTF
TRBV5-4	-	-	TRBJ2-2	TGTGCCAGCAGCTCGGATCTGGGGAAGAACACCGGGGAGCTGTTTTTT	CASSSDLGKNTGELFF
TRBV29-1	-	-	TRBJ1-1	TGCAGCGTTGATAGGGATGGGAACACTGAAGCTTTCTTT	CSVDRDGNTEAFF
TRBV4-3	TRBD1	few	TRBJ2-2	TGCGCCAGCAGCCTACAGGGGGCCGGGGAGCTGTTTTTT	CASSLQGAGELFF
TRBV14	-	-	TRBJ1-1	TGTGCCAGCAGCCAAGAGGTGGTTGGTGAGGCTTTCTTT	CASSQEVVGEAFF
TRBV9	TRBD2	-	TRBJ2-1	TGTGCCAGCAGCGTAGAAGTTAGCGGGAGTTACAATGAGCAGTTCTTC	CASSVEVSGSYNEQFF
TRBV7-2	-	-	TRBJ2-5	TGTGCCAGCAGCTCGTCGAACCAAGAGACCCAGTACTTC	CASSSSNQETQYF
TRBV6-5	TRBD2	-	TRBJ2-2	TGTGCCAGCAGTTACTCCTTAGGCGGGGGCACCGGGGAGCTGTTTTTT	CASSYSLGGGTGELFF
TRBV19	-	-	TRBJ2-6	TGTGCCAGTAGTACGGGACTGTCTTCTGGGGCCAACGTCCTGACTTTC	CASSTGLSSGANVLTF
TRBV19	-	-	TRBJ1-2	TGTGCCAGTAGTCCTGGGTCTACAGCGGACTATGGCTACACCTTC	CASSPGSTADYGYTF
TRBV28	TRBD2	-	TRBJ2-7	TGTGCCAGCACAAGAATTACTAGCGGGGCCTACGAGCAGTACTTC	CASTRITSGAYEQYF
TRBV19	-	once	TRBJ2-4	TGTGCCAGTAGAGGCCCAGCCAAAAACATTCAGTACTTC	CASRGPAKNIQYF
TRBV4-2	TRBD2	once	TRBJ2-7	TGTGCCAGCAGCCAAGAGACTAGCGGGAGCTACGAGCAGTACTTC	CASSQETSGSYEQYF
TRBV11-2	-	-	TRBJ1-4	TGTGCCAGCAGCTTAGTCTTGGGGAGGGACGAAAAACTGTTTTTT	CASSLVLGRDEKLFF
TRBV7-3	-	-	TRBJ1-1	TGTGCCAGCAGCTTAGGGATGAACACTGAAGCTTTCTTT	CASSLGMNTEAFF
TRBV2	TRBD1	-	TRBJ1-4	TGTGCCAGCAGACCGACAGGGGTGAAGGAAAAACTGTTTTTT	CASRPTGVKEKLFF
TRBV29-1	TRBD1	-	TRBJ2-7	TGCAGCGCTGCCCGGGACAGGGACTTCTACGAGCAGTACTTC	CSAARDRDFYEQYF
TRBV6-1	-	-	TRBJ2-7	TGTGCCAGCAGTGAATCTCGGAGTGGGCCTCGGGCGTACGAGCAGTACTTC	CASSESRSGPRAYEQYF
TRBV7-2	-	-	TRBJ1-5	TGTGCCAGCAGCGGGGACGGTGGCAATCAGCCCCAGCATTTT	CASSGDGGNQPQHF
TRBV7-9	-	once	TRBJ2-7	TGTGCCAGCAGCCTGGGAGCCGGACAACACTACGAGCAGTACTTC	CASSLGAGQHYEQYF
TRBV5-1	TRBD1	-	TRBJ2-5	TGCGCCAGCAGCTTACAGGGGGCTGAGACCCAGTACTTC	CASSLQGAETQYF
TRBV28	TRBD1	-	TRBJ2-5	TGTGCCAGCAGTTTAGTGACAGGGTCCTTGAAGGGGACCCAGTACTTC	CASSLVTGSLKGTQYF
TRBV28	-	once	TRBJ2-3	TGTGCCAGCAGTTTCCCCCGGCAGGCAGATACGCAGTATTTT	CASSFPRQADTQYF
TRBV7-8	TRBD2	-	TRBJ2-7	TGTGCCAGCAGCCCGCCCCGAGCGGGAGCCTACGAGCAGTACTTC	CASSPPRAGAYEQYF
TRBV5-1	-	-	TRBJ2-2	TGCGCCAGCAGCTTGTCGGTGAACACCGGGGAGCTGTTTTTT	CASSLSVNTGELFF
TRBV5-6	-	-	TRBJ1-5	TGTGCCAGCAGCTTGCTAAATCAGCCCCAGCATTTT	CASSLLNQPQHF
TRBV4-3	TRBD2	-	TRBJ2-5	TGCGCCAGCAGCCAAGGACTAGCGCCGACCCAGTACTTC	CASSQGLAPTQYF
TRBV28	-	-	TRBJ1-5	TGTGCCAGCAGTTTACAGGGTAGTCAGCCCCAGCATTTT	CASSLQGSQPQHF
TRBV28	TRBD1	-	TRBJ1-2	TGTGCCAGCAGTTCCGGGACAGGGGCTTATGGCTACACCTTC	CASSSGTGAYGYTF
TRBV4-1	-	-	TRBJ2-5	TGCGCCAGCAGCCAAGGACTAGTTGCGTACCAAGAGACCCAGTACTTC	CASSQGLVAYQETQYF
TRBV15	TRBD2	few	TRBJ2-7	TGTGCCACCAGCAGAGATGAAGCGGGGACCTACGAGCAGTACTTC	CATSRDEAGTYEQYF
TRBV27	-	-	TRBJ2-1	TGTGCCAGCAGTTTGTGGGAGAGGTCTAATGAGCAGTTCTTC	CASSLWERSNEQFF
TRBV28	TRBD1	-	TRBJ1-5	TGTGCCACCTACAATCCACAGGGACAGGGTTCACATTTT	CATYNPQGQGSHF